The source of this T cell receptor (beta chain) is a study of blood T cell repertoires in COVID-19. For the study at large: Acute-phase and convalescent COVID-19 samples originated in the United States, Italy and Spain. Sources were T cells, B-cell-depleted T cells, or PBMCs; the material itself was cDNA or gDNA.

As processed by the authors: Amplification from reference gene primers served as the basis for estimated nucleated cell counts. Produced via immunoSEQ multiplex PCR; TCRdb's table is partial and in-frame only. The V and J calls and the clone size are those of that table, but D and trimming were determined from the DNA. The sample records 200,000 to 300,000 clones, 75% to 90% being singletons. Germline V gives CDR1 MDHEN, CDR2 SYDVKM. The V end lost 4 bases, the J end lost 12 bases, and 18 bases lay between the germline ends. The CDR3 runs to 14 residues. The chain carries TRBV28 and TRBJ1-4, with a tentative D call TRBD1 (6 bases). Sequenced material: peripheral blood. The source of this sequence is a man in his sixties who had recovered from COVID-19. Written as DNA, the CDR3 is TGTGCCAGCAGTTACAGGGATTTCGCCCGAGAACTGTTTTTT. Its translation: CASSYRDFARELFF. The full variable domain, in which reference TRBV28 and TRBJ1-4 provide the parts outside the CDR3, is DVKVTQSSRYLVKRTGEKVFLECVQDMDHENMFWYRQDPGLGLRLIYFSYDVKMKEKGDIPEGYSVSREKKERFSLILESASTNQTSMYLCASSYRDFARELFFGSGTQLSVL.